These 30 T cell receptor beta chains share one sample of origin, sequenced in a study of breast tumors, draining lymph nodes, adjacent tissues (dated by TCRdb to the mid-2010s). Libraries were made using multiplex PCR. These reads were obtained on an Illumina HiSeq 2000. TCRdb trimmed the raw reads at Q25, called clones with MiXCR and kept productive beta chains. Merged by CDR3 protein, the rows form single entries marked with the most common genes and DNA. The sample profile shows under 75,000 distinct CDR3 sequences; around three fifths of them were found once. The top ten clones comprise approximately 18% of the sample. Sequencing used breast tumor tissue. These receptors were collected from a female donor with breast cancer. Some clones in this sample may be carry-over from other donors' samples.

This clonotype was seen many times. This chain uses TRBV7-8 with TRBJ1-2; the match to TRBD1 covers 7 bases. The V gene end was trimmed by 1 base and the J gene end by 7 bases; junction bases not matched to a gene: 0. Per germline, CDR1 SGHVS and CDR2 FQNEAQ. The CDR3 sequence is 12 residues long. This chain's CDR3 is CASSLGTGGYTF. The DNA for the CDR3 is TGTGCCAGCAGCTTAGGGACAGGTGGCTACACCTTC.

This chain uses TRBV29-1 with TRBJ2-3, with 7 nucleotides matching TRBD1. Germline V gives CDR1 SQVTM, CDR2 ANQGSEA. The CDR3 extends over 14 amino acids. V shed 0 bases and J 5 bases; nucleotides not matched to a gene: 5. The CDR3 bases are TGCAGCGTTGAAGAGGTCAGGGGGAGAGATACGCAGTATTTT. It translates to CSVEEVRGRDTQYF.

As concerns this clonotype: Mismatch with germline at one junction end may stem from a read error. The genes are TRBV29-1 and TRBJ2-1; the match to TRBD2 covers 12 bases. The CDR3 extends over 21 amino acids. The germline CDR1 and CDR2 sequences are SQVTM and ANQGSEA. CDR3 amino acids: CSVEEYLAGGRRRPNYNQQFF. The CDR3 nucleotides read TGCAGCGTTGAGGAGTATCTAGCGGGGGGGCGGAGACGGCCAAACTACAATCAGCAGTTCTTC.

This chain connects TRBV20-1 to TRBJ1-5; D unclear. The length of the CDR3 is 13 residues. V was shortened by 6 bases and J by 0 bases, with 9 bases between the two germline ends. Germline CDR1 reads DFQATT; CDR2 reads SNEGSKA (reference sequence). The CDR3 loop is CSAKGGSNQPQHF. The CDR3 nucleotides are TGCAGTGCCAAAGGCGGTAGCAATCAGCCCCAGCATTTT.

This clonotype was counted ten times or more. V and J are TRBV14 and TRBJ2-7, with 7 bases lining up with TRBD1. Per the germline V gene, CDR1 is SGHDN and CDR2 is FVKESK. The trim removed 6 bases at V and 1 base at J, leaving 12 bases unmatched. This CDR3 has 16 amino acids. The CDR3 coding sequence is TGTGCCAGCAGGTCTACAGGGGCTTCGAAATCCTACGAGCAGTACTTC. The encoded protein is CASRSTGASKSYEQYF.

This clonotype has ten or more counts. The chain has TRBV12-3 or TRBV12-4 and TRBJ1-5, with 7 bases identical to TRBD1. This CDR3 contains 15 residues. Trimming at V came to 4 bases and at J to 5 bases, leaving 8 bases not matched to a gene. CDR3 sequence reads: CASSSRDSQDQPQHF. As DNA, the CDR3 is TGTGCCAGCAGTTCCCGGGACAGCCAAGATCAGCCCCAGCATTTT.

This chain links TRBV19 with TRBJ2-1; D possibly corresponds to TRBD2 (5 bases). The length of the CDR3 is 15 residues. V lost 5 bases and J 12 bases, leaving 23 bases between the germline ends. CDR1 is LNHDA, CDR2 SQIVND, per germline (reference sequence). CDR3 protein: CASSQDWGSTDTQFF. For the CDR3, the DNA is TGTGCCAGTAGTCAGGACTGGGGTAGCACAGATACGCAGTTCTTC.

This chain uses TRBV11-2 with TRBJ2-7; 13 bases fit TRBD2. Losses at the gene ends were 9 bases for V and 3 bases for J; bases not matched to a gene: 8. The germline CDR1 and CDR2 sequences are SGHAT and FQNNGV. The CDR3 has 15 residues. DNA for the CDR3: TGTGCCAGTGGGACTAGCGGGGCGTCTGTCTACGAGCAGTACTTC. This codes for CASGTSGASVYEQYF. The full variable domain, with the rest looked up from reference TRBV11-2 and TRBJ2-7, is EAGVAQSPRYKIIEKRQSVAFWCNPISGHATLYWYQQILGQGPKLLIQFQNNGVVDDSQLPKDRFSAERLKGVDSTLKIQPAKLEDSAVYLCASGTSGASVYEQYFGPGTRLTVT.

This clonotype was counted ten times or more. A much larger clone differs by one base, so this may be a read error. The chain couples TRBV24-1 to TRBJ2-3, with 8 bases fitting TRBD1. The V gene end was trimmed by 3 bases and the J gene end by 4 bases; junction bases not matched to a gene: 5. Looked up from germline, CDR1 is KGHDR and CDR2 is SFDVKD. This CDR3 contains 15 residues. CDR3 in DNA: TGTGCCACCAGTGATCTAGCAGGGGGCGCAGATACGCAGTATTTT. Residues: CATSDLAGGADTQYF.

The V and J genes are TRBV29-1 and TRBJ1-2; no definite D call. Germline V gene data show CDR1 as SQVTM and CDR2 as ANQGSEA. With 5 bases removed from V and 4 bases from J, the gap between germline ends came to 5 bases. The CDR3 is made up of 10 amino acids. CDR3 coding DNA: TGCAGCGTTCTGCCCTATGGCTACACCTTC. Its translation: CSVLPYGYTF.

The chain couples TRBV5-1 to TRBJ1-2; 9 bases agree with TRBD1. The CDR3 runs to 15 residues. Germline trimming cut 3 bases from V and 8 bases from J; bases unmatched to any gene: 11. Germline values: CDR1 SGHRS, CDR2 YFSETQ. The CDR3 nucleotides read TGCGCCAGCAGCTCAGCCGGGACAGGGCGGAAGGGCTACACCTTC. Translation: CASSSAGTGRKGYTF.

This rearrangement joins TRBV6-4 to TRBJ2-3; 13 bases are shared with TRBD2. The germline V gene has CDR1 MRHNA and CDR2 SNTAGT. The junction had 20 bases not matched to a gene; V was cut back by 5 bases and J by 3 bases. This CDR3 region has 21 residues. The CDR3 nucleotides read TGTGCCAGCAGTACCCGGACTAGCGGGAGAGGTCGGACAGGGGGGACAGATACGCAGTATTTT. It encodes CASSTRTSGRGRTGGTDTQYF.

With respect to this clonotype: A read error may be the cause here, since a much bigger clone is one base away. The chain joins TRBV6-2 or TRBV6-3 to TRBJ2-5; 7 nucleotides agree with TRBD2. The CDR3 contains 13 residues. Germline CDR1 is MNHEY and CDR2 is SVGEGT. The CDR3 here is CASRRLAPETQHF. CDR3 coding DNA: TGTGCCAGCCGAAGACTAGCTCCAGAGACCCAGCACTTC.

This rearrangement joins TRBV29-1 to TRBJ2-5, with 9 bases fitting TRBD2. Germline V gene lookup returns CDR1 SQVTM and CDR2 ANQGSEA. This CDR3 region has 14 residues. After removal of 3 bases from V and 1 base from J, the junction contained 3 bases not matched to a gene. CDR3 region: CSVDSGGTQETQYF. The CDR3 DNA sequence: TGCAGCGTTGATAGCGGGGGTACCCAAGAGACCCAGTACTTC.

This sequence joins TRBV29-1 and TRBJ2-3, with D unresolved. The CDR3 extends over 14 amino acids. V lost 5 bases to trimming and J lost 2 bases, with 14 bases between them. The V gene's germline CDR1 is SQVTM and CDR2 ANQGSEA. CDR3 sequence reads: CSVLFPGTTDTQYF. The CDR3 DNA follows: TGCAGCGTTTTGTTTCCTGGTACCACAGATACGCAGTATTTT.

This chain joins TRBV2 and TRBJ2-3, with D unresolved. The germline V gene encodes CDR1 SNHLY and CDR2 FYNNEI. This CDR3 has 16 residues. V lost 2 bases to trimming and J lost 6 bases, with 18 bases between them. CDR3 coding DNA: TGTGCCAGCAGTGAATCTTCGGCGAGTGGTTTTGATACGCAGTATTTT. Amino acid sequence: CASSESSASGFDTQYF.

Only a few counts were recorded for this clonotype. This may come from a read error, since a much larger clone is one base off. The CDR3 DNA follows: TGTGCCAGTAGTAAGCAAGGGACAGGGCTTCAAGGGACCCAGTACTTC. As protein: CASSKQGTGLQGTQYF. The chain is built from TRBV19 and TRBJ2-5; TRBD1 matches at 9 bases. This CDR3 region has 16 residues. The germline gives CDR1 LNHDA, CDR2 SQIVND (reference sequence).

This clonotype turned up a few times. CDR3 bases: TGCAGTGCTAGAGACCCGGGAGAGGGGTACGAGCAGTACTTC. This sequence encodes CSARDPGEGYEQYF. The J gene is TRBJ2-7, the V gene TRBV20-1; D is perhaps TRBD2 (6 bases). The germline V and J ends were trimmed by 0 bases and 4 bases, with 13 bases remaining between them. The CDR3 totals 14 residues. CDR1 and CDR2 from the germline V gene are DFQATT and SNEGSKA (reference sequence).

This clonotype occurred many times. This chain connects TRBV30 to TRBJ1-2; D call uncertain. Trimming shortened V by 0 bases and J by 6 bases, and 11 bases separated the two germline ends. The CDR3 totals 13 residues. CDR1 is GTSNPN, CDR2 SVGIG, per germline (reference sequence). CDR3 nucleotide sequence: TGTGCCTGGAGTGTAGGCACGGGGAATGGCTACACCTTC. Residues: CAWSVGTGNGYTF.

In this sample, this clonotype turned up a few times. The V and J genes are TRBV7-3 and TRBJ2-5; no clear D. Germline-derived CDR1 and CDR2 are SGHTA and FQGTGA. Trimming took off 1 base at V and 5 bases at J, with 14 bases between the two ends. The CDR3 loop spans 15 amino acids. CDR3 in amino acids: CASSLNPHNGETQYF. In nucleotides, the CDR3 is TGTGCCAGCAGCTTAAACCCCCATAACGGGGAGACCCAGTACTTC.

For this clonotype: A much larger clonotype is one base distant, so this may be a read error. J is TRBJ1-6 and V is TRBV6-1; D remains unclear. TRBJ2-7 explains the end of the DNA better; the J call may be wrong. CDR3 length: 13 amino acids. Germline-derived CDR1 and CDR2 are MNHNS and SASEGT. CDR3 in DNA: TGTGCCAGCAGTGAAGGGGCGGTCCCCGAGCAGTACTTC. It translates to CASSEGAVPEQYF.

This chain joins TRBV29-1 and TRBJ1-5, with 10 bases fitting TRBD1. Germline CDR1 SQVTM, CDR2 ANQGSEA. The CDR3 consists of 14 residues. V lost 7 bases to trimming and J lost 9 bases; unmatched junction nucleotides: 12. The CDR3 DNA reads TGCAGCGCAGCCAGGGACAGGGACAGGGGGCCCCAGCATTTT. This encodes CSAARDRDRGPQHF.

CDR3 DNA sequence: TGCAGCGTTGTACTAGTAGAGACCCAGTACTTC. It translates to CSVVLVETQYF. The chain uses TRBV29-1 and TRBJ2-5; a possible D gene is TRBD2 (5 bases). This CDR3 has 11 amino acids. From germline, CDR1 is SQVTM and CDR2 ANQGSEA. V lost 4 bases to trimming and J lost 4 bases, with 7 bases between them. Drawing the rest from reference TRBV29-1 and TRBJ2-5, the complete variable domain is SAVISQKPSRDICQRGTSLTIQCQVDSQVTMMFWYRQQPGQSLTLIATANQGSEATYESGFVIDKFPISRPNLTFSTLTVSNMSPEDSSIYLCSVVLVETQYFGPGTRLLVL.

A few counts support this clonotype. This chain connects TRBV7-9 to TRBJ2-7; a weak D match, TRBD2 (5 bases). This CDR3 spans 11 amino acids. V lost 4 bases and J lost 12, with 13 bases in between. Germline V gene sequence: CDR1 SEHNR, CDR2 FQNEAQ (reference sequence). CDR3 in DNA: TGTGCCAGCAGCTCTAGCACCGAGGGGTACTTC. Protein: CASSSSTEGYF. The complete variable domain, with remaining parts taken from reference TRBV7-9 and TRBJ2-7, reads DTGVSQNPRHKITKRGQNVTFRCDPISEHNRLYWYRQTLGQGPEFLTYFQNEAQLEKSRLLSDRFSAERPKGSFSTLEIQRTEQGDSAMYLCASSSSTEGYFGPGTRLTVT.

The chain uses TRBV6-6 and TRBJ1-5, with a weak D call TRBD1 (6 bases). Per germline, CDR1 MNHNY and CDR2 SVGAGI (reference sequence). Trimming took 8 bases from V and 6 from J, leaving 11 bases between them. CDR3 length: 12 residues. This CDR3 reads CASAQGFQPQHF. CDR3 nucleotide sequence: TGTGCCAGCGCTCAGGGGTTTCAGCCCCAGCATTTT.

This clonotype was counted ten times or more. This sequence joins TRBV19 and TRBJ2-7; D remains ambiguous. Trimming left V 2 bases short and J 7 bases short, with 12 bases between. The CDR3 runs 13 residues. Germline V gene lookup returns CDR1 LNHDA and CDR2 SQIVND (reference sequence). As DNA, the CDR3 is TGTGCCAGTAGTATAACCTCTAGAGCGGAGCAGTACTTC. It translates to CASSITSRAEQYF.

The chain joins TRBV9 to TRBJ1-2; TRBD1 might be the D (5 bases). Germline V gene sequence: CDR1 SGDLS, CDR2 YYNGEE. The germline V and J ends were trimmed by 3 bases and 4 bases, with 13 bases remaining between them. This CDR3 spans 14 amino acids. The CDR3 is CASSARDGTYGYTF. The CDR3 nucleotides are TGTGCCAGCAGCGCCCGGGACGGCACCTATGGCTACACCTTC.

This CDR3 is CASRATRGEVTDTQYF. The CDR3, as DNA: TGTGCCAGCAGGGCGACACGGGGGGAAGTCACAGATACGCAGTATTTT. V gene TRBV2 combines with J gene TRBJ2-3; 7 bases agree with TRBD2. The CDR3 contains 16 residues. Germline CDR1 is SNHLY and CDR2 is FYNNEI. Trimming cost V 6 bases and J 2 bases; bases outside gene matches: 11.

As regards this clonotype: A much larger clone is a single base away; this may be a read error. As DNA, the CDR3 is TGTGCCAGCAGCTCCCCGGTGGGAGCCGGCATTCAGTACTTC. Amino acid sequence: CASSSPVGAGIQYF. This chain joins TRBV7-8 and TRBJ2-4; the D gene is possibly TRBD2 (5 bases). CDR1 is SGHVS, CDR2 FQNEAQ, per germline. The CDR3 length is 14 residues. Deletions cut 4 bases from V and 9 bases from J, with 16 bases between.

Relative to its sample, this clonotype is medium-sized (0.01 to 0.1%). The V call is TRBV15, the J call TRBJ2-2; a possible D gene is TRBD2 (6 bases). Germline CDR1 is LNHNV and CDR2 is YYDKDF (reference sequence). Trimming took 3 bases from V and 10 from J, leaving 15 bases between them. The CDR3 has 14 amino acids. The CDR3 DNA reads TGTGCCACCAGCAGCATGGGAGGTCCCGTGGAGCTGTTTTTT. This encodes CATSSMGGPVELFF.